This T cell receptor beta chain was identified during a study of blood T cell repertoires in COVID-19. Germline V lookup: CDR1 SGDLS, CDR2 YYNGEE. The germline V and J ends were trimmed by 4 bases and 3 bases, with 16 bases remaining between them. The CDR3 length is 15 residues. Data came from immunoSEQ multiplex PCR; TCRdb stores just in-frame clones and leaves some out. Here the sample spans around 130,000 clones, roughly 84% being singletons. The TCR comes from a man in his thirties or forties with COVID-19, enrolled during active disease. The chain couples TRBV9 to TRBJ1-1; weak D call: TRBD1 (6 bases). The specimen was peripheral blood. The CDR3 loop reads CASSSPGHSYTEAFF. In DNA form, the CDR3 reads TGTGCCAGCAGCTCACCGGGACACTCATACACTGAAGCTTTCTTT.